This passage covers 28 T cell receptor beta chains from one sample sequenced in a study of high-grade serous ovarian cancer treatment subgroups (dated by TCRdb to the early 2020s). Library method: the immunoSEQ multiplex PCR assay. Sourced from immuneACCESS, this table was stored by TCRdb with only in-frame sequences that have V and J called. A share of the clones is absent; for the studies checked, an unresolved V gene accounts for under half, and the remainder has no known explanation. The sample contains about 28,000 clones, around 80% of them found a single time. Of the sample, 2.1% is held by the ten largest clones. Tumor samples were collected prior to definitive surgery or chemotherapy. Sequencing used tumor tissue. The receptor source for this set is a human donor with high-grade serous ovarian cancer.

This chain connects TRBV2 to TRBJ2-4, with no clear D. Trimming took 10 bases from V and 0 from J, leaving 10 bases between them. Germline CDR1 and CDR2: SNHLY and FYNNEI. The CDR3 runs to 13 residues. The CDR3 region has the DNA TGTGCCATCGACCTCCTAGCCAAAAACATTCAGTACTTC. Translated, it gives CAIDLLAKNIQYF.

This chain links TRBV11-2 with TRBJ2-2, with no clear D. The length of the CDR3 is 15 residues. Trimming pared 1 base from V and 5 bases from J, leaving 11 bases between. The germline V gene encodes CDR1 SGHAT and CDR2 FQNNGV. The CDR3 bases are TGTGCCAGCAGCTTAGCAGGAATGGGGACCGGGGAGCTGTTTTTT. This codes for CASSLAGMGTGELFF.

The rearrangement links TRBV5-1 to TRBJ2-3, with 7 nucleotides matching TRBD2. The CDR3 totals 14 residues. V dropped 7 bases and J dropped 4; count of bases not matched to a gene: 9. Germline loops: CDR1 SGHRS, CDR2 YFSETQ. The CDR3 sequence: CASRRAGEADTQYF. In DNA, the CDR3 is TGCGCCAGCCGTCGCGCGGGAGAGGCAGATACGCAGTATTTT.

The gene calls are TRBV9 and TRBJ1-4; D might be TRBD1 (6 bases). Germline V gene lookup returns CDR1 SGDLS and CDR2 YYNGEE. Trimming pared 0 bases from V and 4 bases from J, leaving 13 bases between. This CDR3 has 16 residues. The CDR3 nucleotides read TGTGCCAGCAGCGTAGGTTGGGGCAGGGGTAATGAAAAACTGTTTTTT. Its translation is CASSVGWGRGNEKLFF.

The chain is built from TRBV19 and TRBJ2-7; 10 bases are a match to TRBD2. Germline CDR1 and CDR2: LNHDA and SQIVND (reference sequence). The CDR3 length is 14 residues. The V segment lost 4 bases and the J segment 4 bases; nucleotides outside the gene matches: 4. Here the CDR3 DNA reads TGTGCCAGTAGTACGGCTAGCGGGAGTTACGAGCAGTACTTC. Translated, it gives CASSTASGSYEQYF.

This chain uses TRBV5-1 with TRBJ2-1; 11 bases line up with TRBD2. The CDR3 extends over 18 amino acids. Germline V gives CDR1 SGHRS, CDR2 YFSETQ. V lost 0 bases and J lost 8; bases outside the gene matches: 13. CDR3 amino acids: CASSLVVPSGRNLDEQFF. CDR3 DNA: TGCGCCAGCAGCTTGGTGGTACCTAGCGGGAGGAACTTGGATGAGCAGTTCTTC.

This chain uses TRBV5-1 with TRBJ2-2; D may be TRBD1 (5 bases). This CDR3 is built from 14 residues. Trimming stripped 5 bases from V and 7 bases from J, with 15 bases between. Germline lookup yields CDR1 SGHRS and CDR2 YFSETQ. As DNA, the CDR3 is TGCGCCAGCAGTTCAGGGAATGAGATCGGGGAGCTGTTTTTT. Encoded protein: CASSSGNEIGELFF.

This chain links TRBV5-4 with TRBJ2-2; D unclear. The CDR3 covers 16 residues. Trimming shortened V by 4 bases and J by 4 bases, and 17 bases separated the two germline ends. Germline CDR1 is SGHNT and CDR2 is YYREEE (reference sequence). CDR3 in DNA: TGTGCCAGCAGCACGGTGGGGAACCGGGCCACCGGGGAGCTGTTTTTT. It is translated as CASSTVGNRATGELFF.

This chain connects TRBV9 to TRBJ2-2; no clear D. V shed 3 bases and J shed 5 bases, with 8 bases lying between them. There are 13 residues in the CDR3. Germline V gene lookup returns CDR1 SGDLS and CDR2 YYNGEE. CDR3 nucleotides: TGTGCCAGCAGCGCAAGGGCGACCGGGGAGCTGTTTTTT. Its translation is CASSARATGELFF.

The V and J genes are TRBV1 and TRBJ2-7. TRBV1 is reported as a pseudogene. CDR3 length: 15 amino acids. The CDR3 nucleotides are TGCACCAGCAGCCACGGTTGTGGGAACTCCTACGAGCAGTACTTC. Protein sequence: CTSSHGCGNSYEQYF.

The rearrangement uses TRBV5-6 and TRBJ2-5; TRBD1 might be the D (7 bases). This CDR3 is built from 13 residues. Trimming removed 1 base at V and 11 bases at J, with 15 bases between. The germline V gene encodes CDR1 SGHDT and CDR2 YYEEEE. The CDR3 protein is CASSLMSRGEQYF. CDR3 DNA: TGTGCCAGCAGCTTGATGTCCAGGGGGGAGCAGTACTTC.

V is TRBV27 and J is TRBJ2-1, with a tentative D call TRBD2 (6 bases). The ends were cut back, 5 bases at V and 0 bases at J, with 14 bases in the middle. The germline V gene encodes CDR1 MNHEY and CDR2 SMNVEV (reference sequence). The CDR3 length is 16 residues. The chain's CDR3 is CASSLEGGSSYNEQFF. CDR3 in DNA: TGTGCCAGCAGTCTAGAGGGAGGAAGCTCCTACAATGAGCAGTTCTTC.

The rearrangement links TRBV7-2 to TRBJ2-5; weak D call: TRBD1 (6 bases). Germline V CDR1 and CDR2: SGHTA, FQGNSA. The V and J ends lost 6 bases and 2 bases respectively, with 13 bases between them. The CDR3 length is 14 residues. CDR3 protein: CASRPNRGQETQYF. DNA of the CDR3: TGTGCCAGCAGACCGAATAGGGGGCAAGAGACCCAGTACTTC.

This chain joins TRBV5-5 and TRBJ2-7; 9 bases agree with TRBD2. After removal of 0 bases from V and 5 bases from J, the junction contained 6 bases not matched to a gene. The CDR3 sequence is 15 residues long. Germline V CDR1 and CDR2: SGHKS, YYEKEE (reference sequence). CDR3 nucleotide sequence: TGTGCCAGCAGCTTGGACTCGCGGGGGGGCGACGAGCAGTACTTC. It is translated as CASSLDSRGGDEQYF.

The chain has TRBV7-8 and TRBJ2-7; D is perhaps TRBD1 (6 bases). The CDR3 runs 16 residues. The ends were cut back, 5 bases at V and 6 bases at J, with 23 bases in the middle. CDR1 and CDR2 from the germline V gene are SGHVS and FQNEAQ. The CDR3 sequence: CASSRGSGADMGEQYF. CDR3 in DNA: TGTGCCAGCAGCAGGGGGAGTGGGGCTGACATGGGCGAGCAGTACTTC.

The chain employs TRBV6-1 and TRBJ2-7; 7 nucleotides match TRBD1. Germline trimming cut 6 bases from V and 2 bases from J; bases unmatched to any gene: 10. CDR1 is MNHNS, CDR2 SASEGT, per germline. The CDR3 consists of 15 residues. This CDR3 is CASSYRGDEAYEQYF. As DNA, the CDR3 is TGTGCCAGCAGCTACAGGGGTGATGAGGCCTACGAGCAGTACTTC.

CDR3 nucleotides: TGCGCCAGCAGCCCCCCTGCGTCGACTGGGGAAGAGACCCAGTACTTC. Amino acid sequence: CASSPPASTGEETQYF. This chain links TRBV5-1 with TRBJ2-5; D remains unclear. The CDR3 has 16 amino acids. The V gene's germline CDR1 is SGHRS and CDR2 YFSETQ. V dropped 4 bases and J dropped 3 bases, with 19 bases sitting between them.

The table lists this clone with a few counts. The chain combines TRBV5-8 with TRBJ1-5; weak D call: TRBD1 (6 bases). Germline V CDR1 and CDR2: SGHTS, YDEGEE. This CDR3 spans 14 amino acids. V dropped 5 bases and J dropped 4 bases, with 13 bases sitting between them. CDR3 amino acids: CASRQGRGNQPQHF. The CDR3 coding sequence is TGTGCCAGCAGGCAGGGGCGGGGGAATCAGCCCCAGCATTTT.

V gene TRBV5-8 combines with J gene TRBJ2-7; 7 bases agree with TRBD1. V trimming: 5 bases; J trimming: 3 bases; junction bases outside the gene matches: 8. The CDR3 length is 14 residues. The V gene's germline CDR1 is SGHTS and CDR2 YDEGEE. In nucleotides, the CDR3 is TGTGCCAGCAGGTACCGGGACAGAAACTACGAGCAGTACTTC. Encoded protein: CASRYRDRNYEQYF.

The chain has TRBV5-4 and TRBJ2-7; 12 positions agree with TRBD2. This CDR3 is 17 amino acids long. V shed 0 bases and J 2 bases; nucleotides not matched to a gene: 6. In germline, CDR1 is SGHNT, CDR2 YYREEE (reference sequence). CDR3 bases: TGTGCCAGCAGCTTGGGACTAGCGGGAGCGAAGACCTACGAGCAGTACTTC. It translates to CASSLGLAGAKTYEQYF.

V gene TRBV6-6 combines with J gene TRBJ2-7; TRBD2 matches at 12 bases. With V trimmed by 8 bases and J by 6 bases, 11 bases remained unmatched. The length of the CDR3 is 15 residues. Germline CDR1 and CDR2: MNHNY and SVGAGI (reference sequence). The CDR3 loop reads CASLRRTSGNVEQYF. The CDR3 DNA reads TGTGCCAGCCTTCGAAGGACTAGCGGGAACGTCGAGCAGTACTTC.

The sample holds one count of this clone. In DNA form, the CDR3 reads TGTGCCAGCACCCAAGCCGGGAAGACCTACGAGCAGTACTTC. It encodes CASTQAGKTYEQYF. The chain employs TRBV28 and TRBJ2-7; a weak D match, TRBD2 (5 bases). Germline V CDR1 and CDR2: MDHEN, SYDVKM. V lost 7 bases, J lost 2 bases, and 15 bases lay in between. This CDR3 is built from 14 residues.

CDR3 DNA sequence: TGTGCCAGCAGCTTAGCCAGGACTCGCTACGAGCAGTACTTC. It codes for CASSLARTRYEQYF. J is TRBJ2-7 and V is TRBV7-2; a weak D match, TRBD2 (5 bases). This CDR3 comprises 14 residues. V was trimmed by 0 bases and J by 3 bases, leaving 9 bases between them. Per germline, CDR1 SGHTA and CDR2 FQGNSA.

The V and J genes are TRBV19 and TRBJ2-1; D ambiguous. The V gene's germline CDR1 is LNHDA and CDR2 SQIVND (reference sequence). V was clipped by 4 bases and J by 4 bases, with 8 bases between them. The CDR3 sequence is 13 residues long. The CDR3 DNA sequence: TGTGCCAGTAGTACTACCGGTTACAATGAGCAGTTCTTC. It translates to CASSTTGYNEQFF.

J is TRBJ1-1 and V is TRBV19; 7 bases match TRBD1. Germline CDR1 LNHDA, CDR2 SQIVND (reference sequence). With V trimmed by 4 bases and J by 1 base, 6 bases remained unmatched. The CDR3 covers 15 residues. CDR3 DNA sequence: TGTGCCAGTAGTACCTGGACAGGAGGGAACACTGAAGCTTTCTTT. It translates to CASSTWTGGNTEAFF.

The chain carries TRBV9 and TRBJ2-2; D unclear. CDR1 SGDLS and CDR2 YYNGEE come from the germline V gene. Trimming pared 0 bases from V and 1 base from J, leaving 4 bases between. The CDR3 totals 14 residues. The CDR3 loop reads CASSVGLNTGELFF. The DNA for the CDR3 is TGTGCCAGCAGCGTAGGCCTGAACACCGGGGAGCTGTTTTTT.

The V call is TRBV19, the J call TRBJ2-1; the D gene is possibly TRBD1 (6 bases). V was clipped by 9 bases and J by 7 bases, with 16 bases between them. CDR3 length: 13 amino acids. Germline CDR1 reads LNHDA; CDR2 reads SQIVND (reference sequence). The CDR3 bases are TGTGCCAGCTGGCAGGGGATGGGGAATGAGCAGTTCTTC. Its translation: CASWQGMGNEQFF.

This chain links TRBV11-3 with TRBJ2-1, with 10 bases aligning to TRBD2. The CDR3 extends over 16 amino acids. In germline, CDR1 is SGHNT, CDR2 YENEEA. Trimming removed 5 bases from V and 10 bases from J; junction bases left unmatched: 14. CDR3 amino acids: CASSLSGASGRQEQFF. In nucleotides, the CDR3 is TGTGCCAGCAGCCTATCGGGTGCTAGCGGGAGACAAGAGCAGTTCTTC.